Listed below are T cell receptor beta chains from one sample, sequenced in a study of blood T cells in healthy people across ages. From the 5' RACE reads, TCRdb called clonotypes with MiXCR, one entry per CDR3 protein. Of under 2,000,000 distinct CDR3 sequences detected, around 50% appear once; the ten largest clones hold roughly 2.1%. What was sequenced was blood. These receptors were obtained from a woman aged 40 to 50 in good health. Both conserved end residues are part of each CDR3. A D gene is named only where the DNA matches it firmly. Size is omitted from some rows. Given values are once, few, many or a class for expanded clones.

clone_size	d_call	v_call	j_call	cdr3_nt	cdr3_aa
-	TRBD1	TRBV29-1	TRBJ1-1	TGCAGCGTTGTCCCGACAGGGAGGGATACTGAAGCTTTCTTT	CSVVPTGRDTEAFF
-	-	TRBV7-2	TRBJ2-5	TGTGCCAGCAGCTTAGGCCCCCCCCGGGTGACCCAGTACTTC	CASSLGPPRVTQYF
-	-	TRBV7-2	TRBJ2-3	TGTGCCAGCAGCCCTCAGGGGAGGAGCGGCGCAGATACGCAGTATTTT	CASSPQGRSGADTQYF
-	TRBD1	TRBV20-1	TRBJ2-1	TGCAGTGCTAGAGACCATTCCGGGACAGTCTCAAATGAGCAGTTCTTC	CSARDHSGTVSNEQFF
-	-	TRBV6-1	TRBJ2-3	TGTGCCAGCAGTGAAGATGTGGTGCTGACAGATACGCAGTATTTT	CASSEDVVLTDTQYF
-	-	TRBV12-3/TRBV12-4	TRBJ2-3	TGTGCCAGCACTCCCGGGGCTCTTATTTCAGATACGCAGTATTTT	CASTPGALISDTQYF
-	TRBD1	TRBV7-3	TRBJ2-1	TGTGCCAGCAGTCCTAGGGTGGGGACAGGGGTAGAGCAGTTCTTC	CASSPRVGTGVEQFF
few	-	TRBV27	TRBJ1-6	TGTGCCAGCAGTTTATCCGGGACTCTAAATTCACCCCTCCACTTT	CASSLSGTLNSPLHF
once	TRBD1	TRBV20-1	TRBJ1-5	TGCAGTGCTAGCCCCCTACAGGGGGCGAGCAATCAGCCCCAGCATTTT	CSASPLQGASNQPQHF
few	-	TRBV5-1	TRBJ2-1	TGCGCCAGCTCTAGCCATCCCTCACTTGATGAGCAGTTCTTC	CASSSHPSLDEQFF
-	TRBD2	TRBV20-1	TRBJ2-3	TGCAGTGCTCCCTCCCTAGCGGGGGGTCGCACAGATACGCAGTATTTT	CSAPSLAGGRTDTQYF
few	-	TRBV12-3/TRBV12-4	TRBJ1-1	TGTGCCAGCAGTTTAGTAGCAAACACTGAAGCTTTCTTT	CASSLVANTEAFF
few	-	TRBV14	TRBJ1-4	TGTGCCAGCAGCCAATTCCCCGAGACAACTAATGAAAAACTGTTTTTT	CASSQFPETTNEKLFF
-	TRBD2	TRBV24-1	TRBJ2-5	TGTGCCACCAGTGATCCCGGACTAGCGGGGGGGGGTGAGCAGTACTTC	CATSDPGLAGGGEQYF
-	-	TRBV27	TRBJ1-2	TGTGCCAGCAGTTTACCTAGGGGCGACTATGGCTACACCTTC	CASSLPRGDYGYTF
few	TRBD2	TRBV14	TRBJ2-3	TGTGCCAGCAGCCAAAGGACTAGCGGTGATACGCAGTATTTT	CASSQRTSGDTQYF
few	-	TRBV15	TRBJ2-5	TGTGCCACCAGCAGAGGCCGGGACTTAGGGGTGGAGACCCAGTACTTC	CATSRGRDLGVETQYF
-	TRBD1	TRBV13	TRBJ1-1	TGTGCCAGCAGCTCCCGACAGGGGCGGGGGAACACTGAAGCTTTCTTT	CASSSRQGRGNTEAFF
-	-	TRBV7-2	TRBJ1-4	TGTGCCAGCAGCTTACAAGGGACTGAAAAACTGTTTTTT	CASSLQGTEKLFF
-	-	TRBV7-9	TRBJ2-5	TGTGCCAGCAGCTTGGACCTGAGGGTCCAGTACTTC	CASSLDLRVQYF